This TCR beta chain is from a study of cytomegalovirus exposure and HLA in healthy donors. A note on this clone: Its antigen is undetermined.

The CDR3 loop spans 17 amino acids. Germline V gives CDR1 LGHNA, CDR2 YNFKEQ. Trimming shortened V by 4 bases and J by 1 base, and 18 bases separated the two germline ends. Study-wide findings and caveats: Roughly even sequencing depth across donors was the assumption behind the presence/absence analyses.

All the people who gave samples were healthy bone marrow donors. Researchers ran the PCR with 60 Vbeta and 13 Jbeta primers. Profiled with immunoSEQ multiplex PCR; TCRdb holds only in-frame clones, not every one. This sample has some 180,000 clones, with approximately 84% found just once. The specimen sequenced was PBMCs. The clonotype comes from a girl between 5 and 17 years old in good health and CMV-seropositive. The rearrangement joins TRBV4-2 to TRBJ2-3, with a tentative D call TRBD1 (5 bases). CDR3 DNA sequence: TGTGCCAGCAGCCGGGGCCTCCCGCTTGGTCGCACAGATACGCAGTATTTT. Protein product: CASSRGLPLGRTDTQYF.